This T cell receptor beta chain emerged from a study of identical twins. Study conclusions and caveats: Researchers reported weaker excess twin sharing in beta out-of-frame sequences. Analyses based on zero insertions could be partly confounded by invariant MAIT and iNKT cells.

This clonotype appeared many times. The antigen is not known. CDR1 is SQVTM and CDR2 is ANQGSEA in the germline V gene. The CDR3 has 13 amino acids. V trimming: 4 bases; J trimming: 3 bases; junction bases outside the gene matches: 3. From the 5' RACE reads, TCRdb called clonotypes with MiXCR, one entry per CDR3 protein. The sample includes 1.5 million or so distinct CDR3 sequences, under 35% of them seen just once. Sequenced: cord blood. The chain carries TRBV29-1 and TRBJ2-7; 10 nucleotides line up with TRBD1. The origin of this receptor is a newborn girl in good health. CDR3 nucleotide sequence: TGCAGCGTTGCGGGACAGGGGATCTACGAGCAGTACTTC. It encodes CSVAGQGIYEQYF.